This is a list of T cell receptor beta chains from one sample in a study of T-cell memory formation after mild COVID-19. TCRdb redid the calling of the 5' RACE reads with MiXCR, one entry per CDR3 protein. The sample records 390,000 or so distinct CDR3 sequences, approximately 15% being singletons. Sequenced material: PBMCs or a T cell subset sorted from them (not recorded which). All receptors come from a man younger than 35 who had mild COVID-19 (a few samples of this study predate the infection). Cell type and time point are not known. Each CDR3 is given without its conserved first and last residue. Each record gives: CDR3 protein, V gene, J gene.

ASIGRTSEY	TRBV6-1	TRBJ2-3
ASSQAHPGQGEETQY	TRBV28	TRBJ2-5
ASSQDIRAPYNEQF	TRBV14	TRBJ2-1
SASRGADTQY	TRBV20-1	TRBJ2-3
ASSLPGRRNTEAF	TRBV5-6	TRBJ1-1
ASSELRDPVTEAF	TRBV28	TRBJ1-1
ASSARTESTDTQY	TRBV19	TRBJ2-3
ASQGLTEAF	TRBV7-8	TRBJ1-1
ASSLGGHSSYEQY	TRBV5-1	TRBJ2-7
ASSYGTGSGVEF	TRBV6-6	TRBJ2-1
ASSLSGVSEKLF	TRBV5-1	TRBJ1-4
ASSAPSGQSSGRQPQH	TRBV19	TRBJ1-5
SARQGGRGEQY	TRBV20-1	TRBJ2-7
ASRPRTGTNEQF	TRBV7-8	TRBJ2-1
AISELTSEETQY	TRBV10-3	TRBJ2-5
ASSLAPAYEQY	TRBV7-8	TRBJ2-7
ASSLGGLGDPETEKLF	TRBV7-8	TRBJ1-4